Sequencing of this TCR beta chain was carried out in a study of identifying expanded T cells in peripheral blood. Here immunoSEQ multiplex PCR was the method, and the copy in TCRdb shows in-frame clones only, minus some. The data contain around 80,000 clones, about nine tenths of them seen just once; the ten biggest clones take up 3% to 4%. No infections or other immune events were documented during collection. Germline CDR1 is SNHLY and CDR2 is FYNNEI. The ends were cut back, 5 bases at V and 0 bases at J, with 13 bases in the middle. CDR3 size: 15 residues. Broader study findings: Variance in clone template counts between roughly two-week samples significantly increased with total template count across all healthy donors. Technical replicates showed around 1.1 changed clones; two weeks 15 to 20; four weeks 19.

Notes on this clone: Its antigen is undetermined.

The rearrangement links TRBV2 to TRBJ1-1; a weak D match, TRBD1 (5 bases). The clonotype originates from a person between 18 and 70 years old in good health. What was sequenced was blood. In DNA, the CDR3 is TGTGCCAGCAGTTCAGCGGACATCATGAACACTGAAGCTTTCTTT. Amino acids: CASSSADIMNTEAFF.